The entry that follows covers one T cell receptor beta chain sequence. This sample was included in a study of beta chain features in type 1 diabetes. Overall study context: Patients did not differ from healthy donors in age, gender or cell yield.

Sorting of CD4+ naive, central memory, regulatory and stem cell-like memory cells was performed via CD45RO/CCR7/CD25/CD127/CD95/CD27. With 4 bases removed from V and 1 base from J, the gap between germline ends came to 12 bases. The CDR3 consists of 15 residues. In germline, CDR1 is MDHEN, CDR2 SYDVKM. Expressed TCRB transcripts were sequenced because the isolated RNA had all been reverse transcribed beforehand. The data were produced by immunoSEQ multiplex PCR, yet TCRdb's version contains in-frame clones alone and is incomplete. This sample carries about 260,000 clones, roughly two thirds of them seen once, and the ten largest clones take 0.053%.

This receptor was taken from a man aged 25 to 45 in good health. The chain combines TRBV28 with TRBJ2-3; TRBD1 might be the D (5 bases). Material: naive CD4+ T cells from blood. The CDR3 DNA reads as TGTGCCAGCAGTTCTTCAGGGTTGGGCACAGATACGCAGTATTTT. Encoded protein: CASSSSGLGTDTQYF.